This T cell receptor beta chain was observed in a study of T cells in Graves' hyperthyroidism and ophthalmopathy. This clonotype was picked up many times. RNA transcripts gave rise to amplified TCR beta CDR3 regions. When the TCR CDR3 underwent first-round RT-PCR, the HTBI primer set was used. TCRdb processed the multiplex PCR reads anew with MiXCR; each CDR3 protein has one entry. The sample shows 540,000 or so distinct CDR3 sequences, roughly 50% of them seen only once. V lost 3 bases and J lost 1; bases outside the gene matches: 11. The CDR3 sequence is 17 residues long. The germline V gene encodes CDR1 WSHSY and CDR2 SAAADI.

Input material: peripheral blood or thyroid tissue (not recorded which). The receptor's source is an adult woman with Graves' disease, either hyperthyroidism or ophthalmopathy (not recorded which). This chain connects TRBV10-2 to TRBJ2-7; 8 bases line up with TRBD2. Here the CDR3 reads CASSDPLPSGRSYEQYF. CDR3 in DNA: TGCGCCAGCAGTGATCCCCTCCCCAGCGGGAGATCCTACGAGCAGTACTTC.